What follows are 28 T cell receptor beta chains derived from one specimen sequenced in a study of T cells in Graves' hyperthyroidism and ophthalmopathy. TCR beta CDR3 regions were amplified from RNA. The HTBI primer set was used in a first-round RT-PCR of the TCR CDR3. A single record per CDR3 protein comes from TCRdb applying MiXCR to the multiplex PCR reads. This sample yields a few hundred thousand distinct CDR3 sequences, of which roughly 13% are seen a single time; roughly 35% belongs to the top ten. Sequencing used blood. These receptors originate from a woman aged 40 to 50 with Graves' ophthalmopathy.

The genes are TRBV7-8 and TRBJ1-2; possible D gene TRBD1, 5 bases. The V end was cut by 8 bases, the J end by 4 bases, with 17 bases between. The CDR3 is made up of 14 amino acids. The V gene's germline CDR1 is SGHVS and CDR2 FQNEAQ. For the CDR3, the DNA is TGTGCCAGCTGGCCCGGGGGGACGGCCTATGGCTACACCTTC. Amino acid sequence: CASWPGGTAYGYTF.

There are many counts of this clonotype. The V and J genes are TRBV6-1 and TRBJ2-5; D might be TRBD1 (6 bases). CDR1 and CDR2 from the germline V gene are MNHNS and SASEGT. CDR3 length: 15 residues. V lost 5 bases to trimming and J lost 0 bases, with 13 bases between them. CDR3 sequence (DNA): TGTGCCAGCAGTAGGGACACTCAAAACCAAGAGACCCAGTACTTC. It codes for CASSRDTQNQETQYF.

This clonotype was detected ten times or more. The rearrangement joins TRBV7-8 to TRBJ1-6, with D hard to call. The CDR3 runs 12 residues. V lost 3 bases, J lost 9 bases, and 6 bases lay in between. Germline values: CDR1 SGHVS, CDR2 FQNEAQ. The CDR3 nucleotides are TGTGCCAGCAGCTTGCCAGTTTCACCCCTCCACTTT. Amino acid sequence: CASSLPVSPLHF. Drawing the rest from reference TRBV7-8 and TRBJ1-6, the complete variable domain is GAGVSQSPRYKVAKRGQDVALRCDPISGHVSLFWYQQALGQGPEFLTYFQNEAQLDKSGLPSDRFFAERPEGSVSTLKIQRTQQEDSAVYLCASSLPVSPLHFGNGTRLTVT.

This clonotype has more than one count but fewer than ten. CDR3 amino acids: CASSSPGAVLSTGANVLTF. For the CDR3, the DNA is TGTGCCAGCAGCTCGCCCGGGGCTGTCCTTTCGACTGGGGCCAACGTCCTGACTTTC. The rearrangement joins TRBV7-9 to TRBJ2-6, with D perhaps TRBD1 or TRBD2 (5 bases each). This CDR3 is 19 amino acids long. V was pared by 4 bases and J by 2 bases, with 21 bases between. Germline V gene data show CDR1 as SEHNR and CDR2 as FQNEAQ (reference sequence).

This clonotype was seen a handful of times. The rearrangement uses TRBV2 and TRBJ1-3; D is uncertain. This CDR3 is 14 amino acids long. V lost 5 bases and J lost 2, with 10 bases in between. Germline CDR1 is SNHLY and CDR2 is FYNNEI. The CDR3 sequence is CASSPLGAGNTIYF. In DNA form, the CDR3 reads TGTGCCAGCAGTCCCCTCGGGGCTGGAAACACCATATATTTT.

This clonotype was detected many times. The chain combines TRBV19 with TRBJ1-5, with TRBD1 matching 9 bases. Germline CDR1 LNHDA, CDR2 SQIVND (reference sequence). CDR3 size: 15 residues. V lost 10 bases, J lost 1 base, and 8 bases stayed unmatched. Here the CDR3 reads CATGQGWASNQPQHF. For the CDR3, the DNA is TGTGCCACCGGACAGGGGTGGGCAAGCAATCAGCCCCAGCATTTT. The variable domain in full, with the rest retrieved from reference TRBV19 and TRBJ1-5, is DGGITQSPKYLFRKEGQNVTLSCEQNLNHDAMYWYRQDPGQGLRLIYYSQIVNDFQKGDIAEGYSVSREKKESFPLTVTSAQKNPTAFYLCATGQGWASNQPQHFGDGTRLSIL.

This clonotype has at least ten counts. The chain employs TRBV5-1 and TRBJ2-6; maybe TRBD1 (6 bases). The CDR3 totals 15 residues. Germline lookup yields CDR1 SGHRS and CDR2 YFSETQ. V was shortened by 8 bases and J by 0 bases, with 12 bases between the two germline ends. The CDR3 loop is CASTGRASGANVLTF. The CDR3 DNA sequence: TGCGCCAGTACAGGGAGAGCCTCTGGGGCCAACGTCCTGACTTTC.

In this sample, this clonotype turned up many times. The rearrangement links TRBV28 to TRBJ1-1, with 7 bases identical to TRBD1. This CDR3 contains 15 residues. The germline V gene encodes CDR1 MDHEN and CDR2 SYDVKM. V lost 5 bases to trimming and J lost 0 bases; unmatched junction nucleotides: 6. For the CDR3, the DNA is TGTGCCAGCAGTGCGGGCGGGACAGTGAACACTGAAGCTTTCTTT. Translated, it gives CASSAGGTVNTEAFF.

The table lists this clonotype with many counts. The chain has TRBV11-2 and TRBJ2-1, with 9 bases matching TRBD2. The CDR3 runs to 18 residues. Germline V gene lookup returns CDR1 SGHAT and CDR2 FQNNGV. V was clipped by 2 bases and J by 4 bases; unmatched bases: 12. The CDR3 protein is CASSLTMTTSGLYNEQFF. The CDR3 DNA reads as TGTGCCAGCAGCTTAACTATGACCACTAGCGGGCTTTACAATGAGCAGTTCTTC.

This clonotype has a count of ten or more. V gene TRBV27 combines with J gene TRBJ1-6; tentatively, D is TRBD1 (6 bases). Per germline, CDR1 MNHEY and CDR2 SMNVEV (reference sequence). The CDR3 sequence is 14 residues long. Trimming removed 0 bases from V and 10 bases from J, with 10 bases in between. CDR3 in amino acids: CASSLSRGRSPLHF. CDR3 DNA sequence: TGTGCCAGCAGTTTATCACGGGGGCGATCACCCCTCCACTTT.

This clonotype showed up many times. The chain is built from TRBV2 and TRBJ2-1; 8 nucleotides agree with TRBD2. Trimming at V came to 9 bases and at J to 8 bases, leaving 21 bases not matched to a gene. The CDR3 runs to 17 residues. CDR1 SNHLY and CDR2 FYNNEI come from the germline V gene. CDR3 nucleotide sequence: TGTGCCAGTACCTCATGGTCCGGGACTAGAACAGCCTATGAGCAGTTCTTC. Translating it yields CASTSWSGTRTAYEQFF. Full variable domain (remainder filled in from reference TRBV2 and TRBJ2-1): EPEVTQTPSHQVTQMGQEVILRCVPISNHLYFYWYRQILGQKVEFLVSFYNNEISEKSEIFDDQFSVERPDGSNFTLKIRSTKLEDSAMYFCASTSWSGTRTAYEQFFGPGTRLTVL.

On this clonotype: Just one base apart from a much larger clone, this may be a read error. The CDR3 ends on some other residue instead of the conserved phenylalanine or tryptophan, so this is likely a read error. The rearrangement joins TRBV18 to TRBJ1-6; D uncertain. The CDR3 sequence is 14 residues long. The V and J ends lost 3 bases and 7 bases respectively, with 10 bases between them. Germline V CDR1 and CDR2: KGHSH, LQKENI. The CDR3 bases are TGTGCCAGCTCACCTGGAATACGCAATTCACCCCTCCACATT. The encoded protein is CASSPGIRNSPLHI.

This clonotype was seen more than once but under ten times. This sequence joins TRBV20-1 and TRBJ2-1; 9 nucleotides match TRBD2. Germline-derived CDR1 and CDR2 are DFQATT and SNEGSKA (reference sequence). The trim removed 6 bases at V and 8 bases at J, leaving 11 bases unmatched. The CDR3 sequence is 14 residues long. CDR3 sequence reads: CSAVSGTSFDEQFF. CDR3 DNA sequence: TGCAGTGCCGTCTCCGGGACTAGCTTCGATGAGCAGTTCTTC.

This clonotype was recorded at least ten times. The chain combines TRBV13 with TRBJ2-2; tentative D call: TRBD2 (6 bases). Germline V gene lookup returns CDR1 PRHDT and CDR2 FYEKMQ (reference sequence). V lost 3 bases and J lost 7, with 9 bases in between. The CDR3 has 13 amino acids. CDR3 sequence: CASSFLASGELFF. CDR3 DNA: TGTGCCAGCAGCTTTCTAGCGAGCGGGGAGCTGTTTTTT.

This clonotype was detected only a few times. V gene TRBV7-2 combines with J gene TRBJ2-5, with unresolved D. Germline V gene sequence: CDR1 SGHTA, CDR2 FQGNSA. The CDR3 spans 16 residues. Between the trimmed V and J ends, which lost 1 base and 5 bases, there was a span of 17 bases. The CDR3 bases are TGTGCCAGCAGCTTAGGGCTGGCTCCACGTGGGGAGACCCAGTACTTC. Protein: CASSLGLAPRGETQYF.

This clonotype was counted only a few times. The chain carries TRBV11-3 and TRBJ2-5; TRBD2 matches 8 bases. The CDR3 is 15 residues long. V shed 2 bases and J 5 bases; nucleotides not matched to a gene: 7. Germline values: CDR1 SGHNT, CDR2 YENEEA. CDR3 amino acids: CASSLLLAGYETQYF. The DNA of the CDR3 is TGTGCCAGCAGCTTATTATTAGCGGGGTATGAGACCCAGTACTTC.

This clonotype was found many times. In nucleotides, the CDR3 is TGTGCCAGCAGTTTAACCCGGATAAGCTCCTACGAGCAGTACTTC. It specifies CASSLTRISSYEQYF. The chain is built from TRBV12-3 or TRBV12-4 and TRBJ2-7; D gene uncertain. The CDR3 totals 15 residues. Trimming cost V 2 bases and J 0 bases, with 11 bases left between them.

V gene TRBV19 combines with J gene TRBJ1-1; D not resolved. V was trimmed by 2 bases and J by 5 bases, leaving 15 bases between them. Germline V gene data show CDR1 as LNHDA and CDR2 as SQIVND (reference sequence). This CDR3 comprises 15 residues. This CDR3 is CASSISGTLGTEAFF. The CDR3 region has the DNA TGTGCCAGTAGTATAAGCGGTACCCTTGGGACTGAAGCTTTCTTT.

The rearrangement joins TRBV11-2 to TRBJ2-1, with 12 positions matching TRBD2. Per germline, CDR1 SGHAT and CDR2 FQNNGV. The junction had 12 bases not matched to a gene; V was cut back by 5 bases and J by 10 bases. There are 16 residues in the CDR3. CDR3 nucleotides: TGTGCCAGCAGCGGGAATCTAGCGGGAGGGCCAAACGAGCAGTTCTTC. It translates to CASSGNLAGGPNEQFF.

The gene calls are TRBV18 and TRBJ2-3; D ambiguous. CDR1 is KGHSH and CDR2 is LQKENI in the germline V gene. V was clipped by 1 base and J by 1 base, with 9 bases between them. The CDR3 loop spans 15 amino acids. CDR3: CASSPLAERTDTQYF. CDR3 nucleotides: TGTGCCAGCTCACCACTGGCGGAGCGCACAGATACGCAGTATTTT.

This clonotype has ten or more counts. The CDR3 protein is CACQTGAIPQHF. In DNA, the CDR3 is TGTGCCTGCCAGACAGGCGCGATCCCCCAGCATTTT. The rearrangement joins TRBV28 to TRBJ1-5; maybe TRBD1 (6 bases). Germline V CDR1 and CDR2: MDHEN, SYDVKM. V gave up 11 bases and J gave up 10 bases, with 18 bases separating them. The CDR3 sequence is 12 residues long. Using reference TRBV28 and TRBJ1-5 for the parts outside the CDR3, the full variable domain is DVKVTQSSRYLVKRTGEKVFLECVQDMDHENMFWYRQDPGLGLRLIYFSYDVKMKEKGDIPEGYSVSREKKERFSLILESASTNQTSMYLCACQTGAIPQHFGDGTRLSIL.

This clonotype was seen many times. V is TRBV25-1 and J is TRBJ2-3; no clear D. The V end lost 1 base, the J end lost 5 bases, and 4 bases lay between the germline ends. Germline V gives CDR1 MGHDK, CDR2 SYGVNS. This CDR3 is 12 amino acids long. CDR3: CASSESRDTQYF. CDR3 in DNA: TGTGCCAGCAGTGAATCCCGAGATACGCAGTATTTT.

The chain's CDR3 is CASAKDDELPTGEQYF. The CDR3 DNA sequence: TGTGCCAGCGCCAAAGACGACGAACTCCCGACGGGGGAGCAGTACTTC. V is TRBV5-6 and J is TRBJ2-7, with D perhaps matching TRBD2 (5 bases). Germline V gene data show CDR1 as SGHDT and CDR2 as YYEEEE. V was pared by 7 bases and J by 7 bases, with 27 bases between. The CDR3 runs 16 residues.

This clonotype has ten or more counts. The chain links TRBV6-5 to TRBJ2-1, with 7 bases that match TRBD2. In germline, CDR1 is MNHEY, CDR2 SVGAGI. The CDR3 length is 16 residues. Trimming at V came to 2 bases and at J to 7 bases, leaving 11 bases not matched to a gene. The CDR3 sequence: CASSYQVASGNNEQFF. The CDR3 DNA reads TGTGCCAGCAGTTACCAAGTTGCTAGCGGAAATAATGAGCAGTTCTTC.

At least ten counts were recorded for this clonotype. V is TRBV20-1 and J is TRBJ2-3, with 8 bases fitting TRBD2. The CDR3 has 14 amino acids. V trimming: 3 bases; J trimming: 2 bases; junction bases outside the gene matches: 4. CDR1 and CDR2 (germline): DFQATT, SNEGSKA (reference sequence). The CDR3 DNA is TGCAGTGCTAGGAGCGGGGGATACACAGATACGCAGTATTTT. Its translation: CSARSGGYTDTQYF.

Many counts were recorded for this clonotype. The rearrangement joins TRBV2 to TRBJ2-5; 10 bases map to TRBD2. The germline V gene encodes CDR1 SNHLY and CDR2 FYNNEI. The CDR3 has 16 residues. The junction had 11 bases not matched to a gene; V was cut back by 6 bases and J by 4 bases. The CDR3 DNA sequence: TGTGCCAGCAGCGATATTAGCGGGGGGACTGGAGAGACCCAGTACTTC. This codes for CASSDISGGTGETQYF.

This clonotype was found a few times. This rearrangement joins TRBV7-2 to TRBJ1-5; no definite D call. Between the trimmed V and J ends, which lost 1 base and 9 bases, there was a span of 7 bases. This CDR3 is 12 amino acids long. The germline gives CDR1 SGHTA, CDR2 FQGNSA. For the CDR3, the DNA is TGTGCCAGCAGCTTAGGCGGTTCGCCCCAGCATTTT. Translating gives CASSLGGSPQHF.

This sequence joins TRBV24-1 and TRBJ2-2; 9 bases align to TRBD2. This CDR3 is 15 amino acids long. Germline trimming cut 3 bases from V and 5 bases from J; bases unmatched to any gene: 3. Germline V gene lookup returns CDR1 KGHDR and CDR2 SFDVKD. Written as DNA, the CDR3 is TGTGCCACCAGTGATCCCCTAGCGGGAACCGGGGAGCTGTTTTTT. It translates to CATSDPLAGTGELFF.